The 7 T cell receptor beta chains below were found in one sample sequenced in a study of neurological immune-mediated disorders. TCRdb called the 5' RACE reads again in MiXCR, with one record for every CDR3 protein. The table records about 92,000 distinct CDR3 sequences, under 4.5% of them present only once. The sample was PBMCs. The source is a woman between 50 and 59 years old with multiple sclerosis.

Many counts were recorded for this clonotype. This chain connects TRBV7-2 to TRBJ2-1; D perhaps matches TRBD1 (5 bases). Trimming removed 5 bases from V and 6 bases from J, with 14 bases in between. The CDR3 runs to 14 residues. Germline loops: CDR1 SGHTA, CDR2 FQGNSA. The CDR3 loop reads CASSTGPLFNEQFF. In nucleotides, the CDR3 is TGTGCCAGCAGCACAGGCCCACTATTCAATGAGCAGTTCTTC. The full variable domain, rest sourced from reference TRBV7-2 and TRBJ2-1, is GAGVSQSPSNKVTEKGKDVELRCDPISGHTALYWYRQSLGQGLEFLIYFQGNSAPDKSGLPSDRFSAERTGGSVSTLTIQRTQQEDSAVYLCASSTGPLFNEQFFGPGTRLTVL.

In its sample, this clonotype was seen a few times. The chain carries TRBV5-1 and TRBJ1-2, with TRBD1 identical over 7 bases. The CDR3 covers 15 residues. After removal of 2 bases from V and 4 bases from J, the junction contained 8 bases not matched to a gene. CDR1 is SGHRS, CDR2 YFSETQ, per germline. DNA of the CDR3: TGCGCCAGCAGCTTAGGGACAGTTGGGGCCTATGGCTACACCTTC. Its protein is CASSLGTVGAYGYTF.

Many counts were recorded for this clonotype. This chain links TRBV2 with TRBJ2-2; TRBD2 matches at 10 bases. The V gene end was trimmed by 2 bases and the J gene end by 7 bases; junction bases not matched to a gene: 7. This CDR3 has 16 residues. The germline gives CDR1 SNHLY, CDR2 FYNNEI. CDR3 sequence reads: CASSERASGGVGELFF. CDR3 sequence (DNA): TGTGCCAGCAGTGAAAGGGCTAGCGGGGGAGTCGGGGAGCTGTTTTTT.

The sample holds many counts of this clonotype. The rearrangement uses TRBV20-1 and TRBJ2-7, with 8 bases that match TRBD2. Germline-derived CDR1 and CDR2 are DFQATT and SNEGSKA (reference sequence). The CDR3 has 12 residues. V dropped 3 bases and J dropped 6; count of bases not matched to a gene: 4. CDR3 in DNA: TGCAGTGCTAGGTCGCTAGCGGGCGAGCAGTACTTC. This gives the protein CSARSLAGEQYF.

This clonotype was counted many times. The chain has TRBV7-2 and TRBJ1-2; 10 nucleotides line up with TRBD1. CDR1 SGHTA and CDR2 FQGNSA come from the germline V gene. The CDR3 covers 13 residues. Trimming cost V 5 bases and J 4 bases; bases outside gene matches: 1. The CDR3 protein is CASSRQGAYGYTF. CDR3 coding DNA: TGTGCCAGCAGCAGACAGGGGGCCTATGGCTACACCTTC.

This clonotype was observed at least ten times. The chain links TRBV20-1 to TRBJ2-4; D is perhaps TRBD2 (6 bases). The length of the CDR3 is 16 residues. Deletions cut 0 bases from V and 3 bases from J, with 15 bases between. Germline CDR1 DFQATT, CDR2 SNEGSKA (reference sequence). CDR3 bases: TGCAGTGCTAGAGATCGGTTAGGGCGGGGCAAAAACATTCAGTACTTC. It is translated as CSARDRLGRGKNIQYF.

This clonotype appeared many times. The genes are TRBV7-9 and TRBJ1-3; tentative D call: TRBD1 (6 bases). CDR3 length equals 16 residues. Germline loops: CDR1 SEHNR, CDR2 FQNEAQ (reference sequence). V was clipped by 1 base and J by 1 base, with 11 bases between them. The CDR3 nucleotides read TGTGCCAGCAGCTTAGAGGGCAGGGGTTCTGGAAACACCATATATTTT. It codes for CASSLEGRGSGNTIYF.